This T cell receptor beta chain was retrieved from a study of blood T cell repertoires in COVID-19. Study information: Samples taken during acute and convalescent COVID-19 were collected in the United States, Italy and Spain.

Original analysis: Amplification of reference gene primers was used by the study to estimate nucleated cell counts. The method was immunoSEQ multiplex PCR; TCRdb's version includes in-frame clones alone and lacks a portion of them. V and J calls and clone size are given by that table; D and trimming were obtained from the DNA. The table has a few hundred thousand clones, around nine tenths seen once. The CDR3 has 13 residues. The V end was cut by 3 bases, the J end by 8 bases, with 11 bases between. Germline CDR1 SGDLS, CDR2 YYNGEE. Seattle enrolled patients during active infection and tracked them longitudinally.

This chain links TRBV9 with TRBJ2-2; possible D gene TRBD1, 6 bases. This clonotype was sampled from a man aged 50 to 60 with COVID-19, enrolled during active disease. Sequencing was carried out using peripheral blood. The CDR3 sequence: CASSGRGSGELFF. In DNA form, the CDR3 reads TGTGCCAGCAGCGGCAGGGGTTCTGGGGAGCTGTTTTTT.